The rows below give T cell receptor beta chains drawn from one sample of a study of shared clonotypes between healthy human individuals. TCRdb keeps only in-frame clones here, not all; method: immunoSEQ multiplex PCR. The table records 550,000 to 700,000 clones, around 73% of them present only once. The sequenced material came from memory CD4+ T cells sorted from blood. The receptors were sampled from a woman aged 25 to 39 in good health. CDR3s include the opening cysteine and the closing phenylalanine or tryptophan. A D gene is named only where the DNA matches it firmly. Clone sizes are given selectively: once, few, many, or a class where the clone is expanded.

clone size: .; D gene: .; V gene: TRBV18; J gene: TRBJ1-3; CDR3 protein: CASSPEQGGSGNTIYF; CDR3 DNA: TGTGCCAGCTCACCGGAGCAGGGAGGCTCTGGAAACACCATATATTTT
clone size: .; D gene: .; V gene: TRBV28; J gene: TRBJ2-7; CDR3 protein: CASSFSTRNYEQYF; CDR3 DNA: TGTGCCAGCAGTTTTTCGACCCGAAACTACGAGCAGTACTTC
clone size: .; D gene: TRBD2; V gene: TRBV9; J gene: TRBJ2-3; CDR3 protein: CASSPVAGNTDTQYF; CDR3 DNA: TGTGCCAGCAGCCCGGTAGCGGGAAACACAGATACGCAGTATTTT
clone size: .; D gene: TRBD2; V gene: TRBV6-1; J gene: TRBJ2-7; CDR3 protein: CASRALAGGGYEQYF; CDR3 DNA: TGTGCCAGCAGAGCACTAGCGGGAGGGGGGTACGAGCAGTACTTC
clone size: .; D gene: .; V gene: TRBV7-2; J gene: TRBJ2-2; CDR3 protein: CASSLGRWNTGELFF; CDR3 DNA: TGTGCCAGCAGCTTAGGGCGCTGGAACACCGGGGAGCTGTTTTTT
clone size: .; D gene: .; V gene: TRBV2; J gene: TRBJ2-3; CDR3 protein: CASSDLVRDTQYF; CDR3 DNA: TGTGCCAGCAGTGATCTTGTTAGAGATACGCAGTATTTT
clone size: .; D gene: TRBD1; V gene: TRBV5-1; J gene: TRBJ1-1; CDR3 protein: CASSLDRGGKAFF; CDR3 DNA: TGCGCCAGCAGCTTAGACAGGGGAGGAAAAGCTTTCTTT
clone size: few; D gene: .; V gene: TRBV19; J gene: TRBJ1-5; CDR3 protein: CASGSSGAGQPQHF; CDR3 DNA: TGTGCCAGTGGTAGCTCAGGGGCAGGACAGCCCCAGCATTTT
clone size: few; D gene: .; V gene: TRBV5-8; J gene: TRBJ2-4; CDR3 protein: CASPLARSGNIQYF; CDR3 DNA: TGTGCCAGCCCACTAGCTCGATCGGGAAACATTCAGTACTTC
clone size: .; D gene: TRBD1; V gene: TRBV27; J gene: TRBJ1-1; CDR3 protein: CASRTGTGGTEAFF; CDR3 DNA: TGTGCCAGCAGAACCGGGACAGGGGGCACTGAAGCTTTCTTT
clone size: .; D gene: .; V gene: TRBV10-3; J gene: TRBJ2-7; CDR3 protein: CAISESYSGPATYEQYF; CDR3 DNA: TGTGCCATCAGTGAGTCGTACTCGGGCCCGGCTACCTACGAGCAGTACTTC
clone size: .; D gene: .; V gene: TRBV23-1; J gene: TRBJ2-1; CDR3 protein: CASSQSPTGEVPVCPNNEQFF; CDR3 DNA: TGCGCCAGCAGTCAATCCCCTACGGGAGAGGTGCCGGTTTGCCCCAACAATGAGCAGTTCTTC
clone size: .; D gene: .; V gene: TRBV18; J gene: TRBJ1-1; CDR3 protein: CASSPPVNTEAFF; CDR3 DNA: TGTGCCAGCTCACCACCGGTCAACACTGAAGCTTTCTTT
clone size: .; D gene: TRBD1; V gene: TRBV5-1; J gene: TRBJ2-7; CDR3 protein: CASSLLGTANYEQYF; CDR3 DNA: TGCGCCAGCAGCTTGCTGGGGACAGCTAACTACGAGCAGTACTTC
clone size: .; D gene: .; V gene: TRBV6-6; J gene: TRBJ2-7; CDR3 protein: CASRQELVSYEQYF; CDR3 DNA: TGTGCCAGCAGGCAAGAACTAGTTTCCTACGAGCAGTACTTC
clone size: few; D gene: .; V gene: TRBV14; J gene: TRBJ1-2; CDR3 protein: CASSHGNYGYTF; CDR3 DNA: TGTGCCAGCAGCCACGGTAACTATGGCTACACCTTC
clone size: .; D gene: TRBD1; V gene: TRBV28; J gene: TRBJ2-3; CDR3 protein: CASSLEGQGSDTQYF; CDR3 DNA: TGTGCCAGCAGTTTAGAGGGACAGGGGTCAGATACGCAGTATTTT
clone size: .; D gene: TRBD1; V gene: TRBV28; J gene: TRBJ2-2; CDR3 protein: CASSTAGQGYTGELFF; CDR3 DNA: TGTGCCAGCAGTACGGCGGGACAGGGGTACACCGGGGAGCTGTTTTTT
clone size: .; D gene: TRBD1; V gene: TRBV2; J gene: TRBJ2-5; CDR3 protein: CASGRDRGQAETQYF; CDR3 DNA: TGTGCCAGCGGAAGGGACAGAGGTCAGGCGGAGACCCAGTACTTC
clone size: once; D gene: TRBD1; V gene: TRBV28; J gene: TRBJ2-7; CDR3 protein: CASSSRTGARLEQYF; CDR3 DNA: TGTGCCAGCAGTTCTCGGACAGGGGCCCGCCTCGAGCAGTACTTC
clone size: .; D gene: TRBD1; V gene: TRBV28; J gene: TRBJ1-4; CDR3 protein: CASRQGFYEKLFF; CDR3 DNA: TGTGCCAGCCGACAGGGGTTTTATGAAAAACTGTTTTTT
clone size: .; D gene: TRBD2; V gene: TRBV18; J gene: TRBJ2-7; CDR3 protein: CASSPMGTSGSHEQYF; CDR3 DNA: TGTGCCAGCTCACCTATGGGGACTAGCGGGAGCCACGAGCAGTACTTC
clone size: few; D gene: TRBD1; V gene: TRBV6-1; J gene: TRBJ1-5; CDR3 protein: CASSTQGVGYQPQHF; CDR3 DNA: TGTGCCAGCAGCACCCAGGGGGTGGGTTATCAGCCCCAGCATTTT
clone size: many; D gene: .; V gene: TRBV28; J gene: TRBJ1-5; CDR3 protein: CAINSGLGSNQPQHF; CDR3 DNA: TGTGCCATTAATTCGGGGTTAGGCAGCAATCAGCCCCAGCATTTT
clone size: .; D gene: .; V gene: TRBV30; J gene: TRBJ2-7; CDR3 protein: CAWSHLAGSLEQYF; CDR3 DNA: TGTGCCTGGAGTCACCTTGCTGGTTCGCTCGAGCAGTACTTC
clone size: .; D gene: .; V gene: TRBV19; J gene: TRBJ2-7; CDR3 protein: CASTGLTNEQYF; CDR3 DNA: TGTGCCAGTACAGGGTTGACTAACGAGCAGTACTTC
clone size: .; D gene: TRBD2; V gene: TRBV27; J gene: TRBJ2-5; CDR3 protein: CASSLGFAGGGETQYF; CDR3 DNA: TGTGCCAGCAGTTTGGGATTCGCGGGAGGCGGGGAGACCCAGTACTTC
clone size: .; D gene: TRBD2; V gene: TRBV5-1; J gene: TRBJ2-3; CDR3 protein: CASSLVGLAGGEDTQYF; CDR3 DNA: TGCGCCAGCAGCTTGGTGGGACTAGCGGGAGGGGAAGATACGCAGTATTTT
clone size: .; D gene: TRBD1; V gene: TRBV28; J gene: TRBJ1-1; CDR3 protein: CASSSTGGGRNTEAFF; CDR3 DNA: TGTGCCAGCAGTTCAACGGGAGGGGGCAGAAACACTGAAGCTTTCTTT
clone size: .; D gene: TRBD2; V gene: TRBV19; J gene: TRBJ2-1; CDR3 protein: CASSVGRLAGFNEQFF; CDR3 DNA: TGTGCCAGTAGTGTAGGTCGACTAGCGGGATTCAATGAGCAGTTCTTC
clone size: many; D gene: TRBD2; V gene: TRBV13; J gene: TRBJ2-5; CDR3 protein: CASSLEAGGGETQYF; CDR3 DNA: TGTGCCAGCAGCTTAGAGGCGGGGGGTGGAGAGACCCAGTACTTC
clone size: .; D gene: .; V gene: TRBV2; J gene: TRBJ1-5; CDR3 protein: CASSGGFNQPQHF; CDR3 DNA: TGTGCCAGCAGTGGGGGGTTCAATCAGCCCCAGCATTTT
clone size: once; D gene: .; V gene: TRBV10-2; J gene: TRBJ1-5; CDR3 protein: CASRGTPSNQPQHF; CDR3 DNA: TGCGCCAGCAGAGGGACACCTAGCAATCAGCCCCAGCATTTT
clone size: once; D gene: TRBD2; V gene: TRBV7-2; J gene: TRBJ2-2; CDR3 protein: CASSSGTSWELFF; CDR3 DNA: TGTGCCAGCAGCTCCGGGACTAGCTGGGAGCTGTTTTTT
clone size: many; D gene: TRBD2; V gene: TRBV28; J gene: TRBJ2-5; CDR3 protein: CASSPTRKAGGPVPQYF; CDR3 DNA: TGTGCCAGCAGCCCTACCCGTAAAGCGGGAGGCCCGGTTCCCCAGTACTTC
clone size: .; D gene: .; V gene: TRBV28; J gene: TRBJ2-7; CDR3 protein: CASSLVGPRGEQYF; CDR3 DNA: TGTGCCAGCAGTTTAGTTGGGCCAAGAGGGGAGCAGTACTTC
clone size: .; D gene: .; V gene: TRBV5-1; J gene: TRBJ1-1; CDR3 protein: CASSLSDSYTEAFF; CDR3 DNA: TGCGCCAGCAGCTTGTCAGACAGCTACACTGAAGCTTTCTTT
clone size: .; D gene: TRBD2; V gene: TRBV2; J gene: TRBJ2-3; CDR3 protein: CASRETTGTSGRDTQYF; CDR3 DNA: TGTGCCAGCAGAGAAACTACCGGGACTAGCGGGAGGGATACGCAGTATTTT
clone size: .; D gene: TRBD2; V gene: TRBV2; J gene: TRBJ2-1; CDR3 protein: CASNGLAGEGGEQFF; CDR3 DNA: TGTGCCAGCAATGGACTAGCGGGAGAGGGTGGAGAGCAGTTCTTC
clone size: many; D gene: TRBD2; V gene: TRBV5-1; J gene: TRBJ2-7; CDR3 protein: CASASGTSGLEQYF; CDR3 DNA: TGCGCCAGCGCATCCGGGACTAGCGGGCTCGAGCAGTACTTC
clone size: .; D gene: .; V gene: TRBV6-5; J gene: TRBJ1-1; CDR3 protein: CASSRTRDTEAFF; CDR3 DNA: TGTGCCAGCAGTCGGACCCGGGACACTGAAGCTTTCTTT
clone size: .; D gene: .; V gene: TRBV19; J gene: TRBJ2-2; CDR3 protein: CASSIGPPGELFF; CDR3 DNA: TGTGCCAGTAGTATAGGTCCCCCCGGGGAGCTGTTTTTT
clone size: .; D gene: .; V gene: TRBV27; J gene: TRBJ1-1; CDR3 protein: CASSTLQRDTEAFF; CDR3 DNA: TGTGCCAGCAGTACTCTACAACGGGACACTGAAGCTTTCTTT
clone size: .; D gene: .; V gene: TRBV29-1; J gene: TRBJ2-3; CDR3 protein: CSVRRVGTADTQYF; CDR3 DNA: TGCAGCGTGAGGCGGGTCGGCACCGCAGATACGCAGTATTTT
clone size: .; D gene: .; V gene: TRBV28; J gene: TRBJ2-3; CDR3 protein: CASSSKRATDTQYF; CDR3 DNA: TGTGCCAGCAGTTCTAAAAGGGCCACAGATACGCAGTATTTT
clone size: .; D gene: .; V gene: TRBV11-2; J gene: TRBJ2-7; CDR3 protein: CASSLDLGFRAYEQYF; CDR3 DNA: TGTGCCAGCAGCTTAGATTTAGGGTTCCGGGCCTACGAGCAGTACTTC
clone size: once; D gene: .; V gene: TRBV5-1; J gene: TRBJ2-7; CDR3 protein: CASSSTGYEQYF; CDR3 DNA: TGCGCCAGCAGTTCGACTGGCTACGAGCAGTACTTC
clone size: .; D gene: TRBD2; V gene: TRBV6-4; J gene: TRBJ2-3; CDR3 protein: CASGGTSGPGGTDTQYF; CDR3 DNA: TGTGCCAGCGGTGGGACTAGCGGGCCTGGCGGCACAGATACGCAGTATTTT
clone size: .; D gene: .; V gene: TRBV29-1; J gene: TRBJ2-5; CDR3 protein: CSVIGVRETQYF; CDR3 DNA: TGCAGCGTGATAGGGGTCCGGGAGACCCAGTACTTC
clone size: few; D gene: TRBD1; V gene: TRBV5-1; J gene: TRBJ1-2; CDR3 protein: CASSFAGQGNGYTF; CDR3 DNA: TGCGCCAGCAGCTTTGCGGGACAGGGGAATGGCTACACCTTC